This T cell receptor beta chain stems from a study of human T cells and chemical hapten exposure. For the study at large: Recorded diagnoses among the mostly female patients were alopecia areata, totalis or universalis. Study-wide findings and caveats: Positive correlation was observed between PT1 expanded TCR counts and patch test score.

The time point is: pre-sensitization, week 0. Treatment indicated: therapeutic diphenylcyclopropenone sensitization with weekly scalp DPC. There are many counts of this clonotype. Its target is unknown. Individual cDNA molecules (in the library) carried attached unique molecular identifiers. From the RACE reads, TCRdb called clonotypes with MiXCR, one entry per CDR3 protein. The sample lists under 300,000 distinct CDR3 sequences, around 7% occurring once. V lost 5 bases to trimming and J lost 0 bases, with 8 bases between them. The CDR3 has 13 amino acids. CDR1 is SGHAT, CDR2 FQNNGV, per germline. The chain has TRBV11-2 and TRBJ2-7, with D maybe TRBD1 (5 bases). The source was whole blood, collected in connection with sensitization to the hapten diphenylcyclopropenone (DPC). The TCR sequence derives from a man aged 18-30 years with alopecia areata. Some clones in this sample may be carry-over from other donors' samples. This chain's CDR3 is CASSTDSSYEQYF. The CDR3 DNA is TGTGCCAGCAGCACAGACAGCTCCTACGAGCAGTACTTC.